These 25 T cell receptor beta chains share one sample of origin, sequenced in a study of cytotoxic CD8 clonotypes in ibrutinib-treated CLL. TCRdb keeps only in-frame clones here, not all; method: immunoSEQ multiplex PCR. Of about 76,000 clones listed, 75% to 90% are singletons. The sample in question was PBMCs, obtained after 24 months of ibrutinib treatment. Receptor source: a human donor with chronic lymphocytic leukemia.

This clone has just one count. The rearrangement uses TRBV5-4 and TRBJ1-4; 10 bases fit TRBD1. Trimming removed 4 bases from V and 10 bases from J; junction bases left unmatched: 22. CDR1 is SGHNT, CDR2 YYREEE, per germline (reference sequence). This CDR3 is 19 amino acids long. This CDR3 reads CASSQGPGQGLTVIGKLFF. In DNA form, the CDR3 reads TGTGCCAGCAGCCAAGGCCCGGGACAGGGGTTGACGGTTATAGGAAAACTGTTTTTT.

The chain is built from TRBV18 and TRBJ2-2; either TRBD1 or TRBD2 may supply D (5 bases each). The V gene's germline CDR1 is KGHSH and CDR2 LQKENI. This CDR3 has 16 amino acids. V was trimmed by 3 bases and J by 0 bases, leaving 11 bases between them. The CDR3 bases are TGTGCCAGCTCACCCAGGGCGGGTACGAACACCGGGGAGCTGTTTTTT. Its translation is CASSPRAGTNTGELFF.

This clone was counted only a few times. The chain employs TRBV11-2 and TRBJ2-1; no reliable D call. The germline gives CDR1 SGHAT, CDR2 FQNNGV. Trimming removed 1 base at V and 0 bases at J, with 4 bases between. The CDR3 loop spans 14 amino acids. Written as DNA, the CDR3 is TGTGCCAGCAGCTTAGCGAGCTCCTACAATGAGCAGTTCTTC. Translated, it gives CASSLASSYNEQFF.

The chain uses TRBV11-1 and TRBJ1-4; TRBD1 agrees at 7 bases. This CDR3 comprises 16 residues. Germline CDR1 reads SGHAT; CDR2 reads FQDESV (reference sequence). V was clipped by 4 bases and J by 8 bases; unmatched bases: 13. CDR3: CASSSQAGTAGEKLFF. DNA of the CDR3: TGTGCCAGCAGCTCGCAGGCCGGGACAGCGGGAGAAAAACTGTTTTTT. The full variable domain, its missing parts supplied by reference TRBV11-1 and TRBJ1-4, is EAEVAQSPRYKITEKSQAVAFWCDPISGHATLYWYRQILGQGPELLVQFQDESVVDDSQLPKDRFSAERLKGVDSTLKIQPAELGDSAMYLCASSSQAGTAGEKLFFGSGTQLSVL.

The J gene is TRBJ2-3, the V gene TRBV9, with 10 positions matching TRBD1. Germline-derived CDR1 and CDR2 are SGDLS and YYNGEE. V gave up 3 bases and J gave up 2 bases; unmatched junction bases: 12. The CDR3 covers 18 residues. The CDR3 here is CASSGPGQGLSSTDTQYF. For the CDR3, the DNA is TGTGCCAGCAGCGGGCCGGGACAGGGGTTGAGTTCCACAGATACGCAGTATTTT.

In this sample, this clone turned up a few times. The chain has TRBV19 and TRBJ2-7; 11 bases are shared with TRBD2. The CDR3 is 15 amino acids. The V and J ends lost 3 bases and 5 bases, in that order; junction bases with no gene match: 6. Per germline, CDR1 LNHDA and CDR2 SQIVND (reference sequence). The CDR3 DNA is TGTGCCAGTAGTATCACTAGCGGGAGTTTCCACGAGCAGTACTTC. Translating it yields CASSITSGSFHEQYF.

V usage is TRBV27 and J usage is TRBJ2-3; no reliable D call. Germline CDR1 is MNHEY and CDR2 is SMNVEV (reference sequence). V lost 0 bases and J 0 bases, leaving 1 base between the germline ends. This CDR3 has 13 amino acids. CDR3 DNA sequence: TGTGCCAGCAGTTTATCCAGCACAGATACGCAGTATTTT. Residues: CASSLSSTDTQYF.

The chain recombines TRBV14 with TRBJ2-7; D tentatively reads TRBD1 or TRBD2 (5 bases each). Germline V lookup: CDR1 SGHDN, CDR2 FVKESK. This CDR3 is 16 amino acids long. Deletions cut 2 bases from V and 2 bases from J, with 16 bases between. CDR3 region: CASSQFGDPSAYEQYF. DNA for the CDR3: TGTGCCAGCAGCCAATTCGGGGACCCTTCAGCCTACGAGCAGTACTTC.

This clone was found once. The gene calls are TRBV6-6 and TRBJ1-1, with 10 bases aligning to TRBD1. The CDR3 is 16 residues long. In germline, CDR1 is MNHNY, CDR2 SVGAGI (reference sequence). V shed 5 bases, J shed 4 bases, and the junction held 10 bases outside the gene matches. In DNA, the CDR3 is TGTGCCAGCAGTGCTCTAAAGGGACAGGGGCCCACTGAAGCTTTCTTT. The encoded protein is CASSALKGQGPTEAFF.

The chain is built from TRBV4-1 and TRBJ1-3; no clear D gene. There are 15 residues in the CDR3. Deletions cut 2 bases from V and 0 bases from J, with 8 bases between. CDR1 is MGHRA, CDR2 YSYEKL, per germline. This chain's CDR3 is CASSQRGNSGNTIYF. CDR3 DNA: TGCGCCAGCAGCCAACGTGGGAACTCTGGAAACACCATATATTTT.

The chain carries TRBV19 and TRBJ2-2, with 9 bases aligning to TRBD1. After removal of 6 bases from V and 0 bases from J, the junction contained 2 bases not matched to a gene. The germline CDR1 and CDR2 sequences are LNHDA and SQIVND (reference sequence). The CDR3 consists of 15 residues. The DNA of the CDR3 is TGTGCCAGTAGAAGACAGGGGGCGAACACCGGGGAGCTGTTTTTT. This gives the protein CASRRQGANTGELFF.

CDR3 sequence reads: CASSTTKGNEKLFF. As DNA, the CDR3 is TGTGCCAGTAGTACGACTAAGGGGAATGAAAAACTGTTTTTT. The chain combines TRBV19 with TRBJ1-4; tentatively, D is TRBD1 (5 bases). The germline V and J ends were trimmed by 4 bases and 5 bases, with 11 bases remaining between them. CDR3 length: 14 amino acids. Germline CDR1 is LNHDA and CDR2 is SQIVND (reference sequence).

There are a few counts of this clone. The CDR3 nucleotides are TGTGCCAGCAGCTTATTGGGACAGGGGGTCTACGAGCAGTACTTC. Amino acids: CASSLLGQGVYEQYF. The gene calls are TRBV7-2 and TRBJ2-7; 11 bases align to TRBD1. Per germline, CDR1 SGHTA and CDR2 FQGNSA. The CDR3 runs to 15 residues. Trimming cost V 2 bases and J 3 bases; bases outside gene matches: 3.

This sequence joins TRBV19 and TRBJ2-5; D not resolved. CDR3 size: 13 residues. Trimming shortened V by 6 bases and J by 5 bases, and 13 bases separated the two germline ends. Per germline, CDR1 LNHDA and CDR2 SQIVND (reference sequence). CDR3: CASSPAPRETQYF. CDR3 in DNA: TGTGCCAGTAGCCCCGCCCCCCGTGAGACCCAGTACTTC.

V is TRBV7-2 and J is TRBJ2-5; no firm D call. The germline V gene encodes CDR1 SGHTA and CDR2 FQGNSA. Trimming took 5 bases from V and 5 from J, leaving 15 bases between them. This CDR3 comprises 14 residues. CDR3 protein: CASSAPRGRETQYF. CDR3 sequence (DNA): TGTGCCAGCAGCGCTCCTCGAGGCCGGGAGACCCAGTACTTC. The full variable domain, with the rest looked up from reference TRBV7-2 and TRBJ2-5, is GAGVSQSPSNKVTEKGKDVELRCDPISGHTALYWYRQSLGQGLEFLIYFQGNSAPDKSGLPSDRFSAERTGGSVSTLTIQRTQQEDSAVYLCASSAPRGRETQYFGPGTRLLVL.

J is TRBJ1-2 and V is TRBV2, with D unclear. This CDR3 has 14 amino acids. The germline V gene encodes CDR1 SNHLY and CDR2 FYNNEI. The V end was cut by 8 bases, the J end by 3 bases, with 16 bases between. CDR3 in amino acids: CASQSQMGYYGYTF. For the CDR3, the DNA is TGTGCCAGCCAGTCCCAAATGGGGTACTATGGCTACACCTTC. Drawing the rest from reference TRBV2 and TRBJ1-2, the complete variable domain is EPEVTQTPSHQVTQMGQEVILRCVPISNHLYFYWYRQILGQKVEFLVSFYNNEISEKSEIFDDQFSVERPDGSNFTLKIRSTKLEDSAMYFCASQSQMGYYGYTFGSGTRLTVV.

The chain combines TRBV11-2 with TRBJ2-1, with TRBD2 identical over 7 bases. J lost 3 bases, V lost 5 bases, and 7 bases had no gene match. CDR3 length: 15 amino acids. Germline-derived CDR1 and CDR2 are SGHAT and FQNNGV. The CDR3 DNA reads TGTGCCAGCAGCCCCTGGGAGGGAATCTACAATGAGCAGTTCTTC. Its protein product is CASSPWEGIYNEQFF.

The rearrangement links TRBV28 to TRBJ2-7, with TRBD2 matching 12 bases. Germline loops: CDR1 MDHEN, CDR2 SYDVKM. The CDR3 spans 13 residues. V was clipped by 6 bases and J by 4 bases; unmatched bases: 1. This CDR3 reads CASRTSGRYEQYF. The CDR3 DNA sequence: TGTGCCAGCAGAACTAGCGGGAGGTACGAGCAGTACTTC. The full variable domain, rest sourced from reference TRBV28 and TRBJ2-7, is DVKVTQSSRYLVKRTGEKVFLECVQDMDHENMFWYRQDPGLGLRLIYFSYDVKMKEKGDIPEGYSVSREKKERFSLILESASTNQTSMYLCASRTSGRYEQYFGPGTRLTVT.

This chain joins TRBV5-4 and TRBJ2-2, with 9 bases identical to TRBD1. Germline V gives CDR1 SGHNT, CDR2 YYREEE (reference sequence). V was clipped by 3 bases and J by 4 bases; unmatched bases: 4. The CDR3 spans 15 residues. The CDR3 nucleotides read TGTGCCAGCAGCTGGGGACAGGGCGGCACCGGGGAGCTGTTTTTT. Translating it yields CASSWGQGGTGELFF.

The genes are TRBV11-2 and TRBJ1-1; a possible D gene is TRBD1 (5 bases). V lost 5 bases and J lost 2, with 9 bases in between. The CDR3 consists of 13 residues. Germline V gene lookup returns CDR1 SGHAT and CDR2 FQNNGV. The CDR3 nucleotides are TGTGCCAGCAGCGTGGGACTAAACACTGAAGCTTTCTTT. It translates to CASSVGLNTEAFF.

This clone was seen a few times. The chain couples TRBV10-3 to TRBJ2-4; D not resolved. Germline V gene sequence: CDR1 ENHRY, CDR2 SYGVKD. The germline V and J ends were trimmed by 2 bases and 1 base, with 3 bases remaining between them. CDR3 length equals 13 residues. The CDR3 DNA follows: TGTGCCATCAGTGAGGGGGCCAAAAACATTCAGTACTTC. Amino acid sequence: CAISEGAKNIQYF.

V is TRBV5-1 and J is TRBJ1-1; D not certain. CDR1 is SGHRS, CDR2 YFSETQ, per germline. This CDR3 is 13 amino acids long. The V gene lost 2 bases and the J gene lost 2 bases, with 7 bases spanning the gap. The CDR3 protein is CASSFAANTEAFF. For the CDR3, the DNA is TGCGCCAGCAGCTTTGCGGCTAACACTGAAGCTTTCTTT. Filled out from reference TRBV5-1 and TRBJ1-1, the complete variable domain reads KAGVTQTPRYLIKTRGQQVTLSCSPISGHRSVSWYQQTPGQGLQFLFEYFSETQRNKGNFPGRFSGRQFSNSRSEMNVSTLELGDSALYLCASSFAANTEAFFGQGTRLTVV.

The J gene is TRBJ1-1, the V gene TRBV9; TRBD1 matches 7 bases. The V and J ends lost 3 bases and 11 bases, in that order; junction bases with no gene match: 13. The CDR3 runs 14 residues. Germline V gene sequence: CDR1 SGDLS, CDR2 YYNGEE. In DNA form, the CDR3 reads TGTGCCAGCAGCGCCATGACAGGGCCCGTTGTCGCTTTCTTT. Translating it yields CASSAMTGPVVAFF.

CDR3: CASSQSQNNQPQHF. The CDR3 nucleotides are TGCGCCAGCAGCCAATCACAGAACAATCAGCCCCAGCATTTT. V usage is TRBV4-1 and J usage is TRBJ1-5; no clear D. The CDR3 runs 14 residues. V lost 2 bases and J 3 bases, leaving 8 bases between the germline ends. Looked up from germline, CDR1 is MGHRA and CDR2 is YSYEKL.

This clone was seen just once. The J gene is TRBJ1-1, the V gene TRBV5-1; TRBD1 agrees at 9 bases. Losses at the gene ends were 3 bases for V and 3 bases for J; bases not matched to a gene: 6. The CDR3 extends over 15 amino acids. Germline V gene lookup returns CDR1 SGHRS and CDR2 YFSETQ. CDR3 DNA: TGCGCCAGCAGCTCCCACAGGGGGCAGGACACTGAAGCTTTCTTT. Amino acid sequence: CASSSHRGQDTEAFF.